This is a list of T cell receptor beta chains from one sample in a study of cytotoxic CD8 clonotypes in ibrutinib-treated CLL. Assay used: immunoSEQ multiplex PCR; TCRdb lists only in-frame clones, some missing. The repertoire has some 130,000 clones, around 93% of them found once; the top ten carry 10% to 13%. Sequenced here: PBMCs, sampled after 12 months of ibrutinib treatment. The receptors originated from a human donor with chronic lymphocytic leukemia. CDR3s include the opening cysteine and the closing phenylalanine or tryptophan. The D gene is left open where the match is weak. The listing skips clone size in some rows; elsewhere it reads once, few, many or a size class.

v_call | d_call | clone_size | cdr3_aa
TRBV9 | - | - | CASSVGDLAFGGRAFF
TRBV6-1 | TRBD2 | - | CASSDPGTRGEQFF
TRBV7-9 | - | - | CASSLDPGTKVTEAFF
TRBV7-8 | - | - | CASSSPGQRRRNTGELFF
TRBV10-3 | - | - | CAISESRSSTDTQYF
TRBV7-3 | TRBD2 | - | CASSPRTSGSGTGELFF
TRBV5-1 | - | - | CASSRTVGDYEQYF
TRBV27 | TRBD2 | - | CASSLRAGASYNEQFF
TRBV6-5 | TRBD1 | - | CASSYSRGRYTGELFF
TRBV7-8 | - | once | CASGHPMVGAAPGEQFF
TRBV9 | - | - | CASSALGGDGELFF
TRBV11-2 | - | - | CASSPTTTGYEQYF
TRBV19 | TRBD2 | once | CASSRTSGSRDGFF
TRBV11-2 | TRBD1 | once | CASSQRQGWDGYTF
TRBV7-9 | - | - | CASSLGSAAYEQYF
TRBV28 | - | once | CASSPYIGYSNQPQHF
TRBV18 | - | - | CASSPGFDNQPQHF
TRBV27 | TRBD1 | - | CASSSLGQDGNTIYF
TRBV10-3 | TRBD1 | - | CAISGLVGRGQSEQYF
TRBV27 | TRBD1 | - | CASRLYRGVTEAFF
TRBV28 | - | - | CASRETANSGNTIYF
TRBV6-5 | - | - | CASSYSSSGANVLTF
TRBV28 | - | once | CASSLGPGLLNSQYF
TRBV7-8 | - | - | CASSFPSQPQHF
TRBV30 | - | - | CAWSTGSAIEAFF
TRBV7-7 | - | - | CASSLVRRLNNEQFF
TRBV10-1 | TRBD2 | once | CASSGTSGSVNEQFF
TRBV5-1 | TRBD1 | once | CASSHDRGFYNEQFF
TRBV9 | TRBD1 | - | CASSVTGEGSYEQYF
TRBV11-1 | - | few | CASSSRSSGRETQYF
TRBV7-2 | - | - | CASSLGSQGAQPQHF
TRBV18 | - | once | CASSPTTGLIQETQYF
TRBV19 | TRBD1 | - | CASSRQGLAKNIQYF
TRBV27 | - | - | CASSLQSPGHYGYTF